Included here is one TCR beta chain sequence, with context. This receptor's antigen is unknown. No much larger clone exists at a distance of one base, and base qualities are not known. From the germline V gene, CDR1 is SGHRS and CDR2 is YFSETQ. V is cut by 4 bases and J by 6 bases, and the space between the germline ends is 12 bases. From cysteine to phenylalanine, the CDR3 is 13 amino acids long. Of the read, only the CDR3 DNA is kept; its 39 bases are in frame from base 1. This specimen belongs to a study of CD8+ T cells in alopecia areata (dated by TCRdb to 2016 to 2018). About the study as a whole: The treated patients, all with moderate-to-severe alopecia areata, were enrolled in an open-label pilot trial of oral tofacitinib given at 5 to 10 mg twice daily. Patients received tofacitinib for 6 to 18 months and were then followed off drug for 6 months to check for delayed response and recurrence. To study T cell clonal expansion in alopecia areata, the researchers applied high-throughput TCRbeta sequencing to both the C3H/HeJ mouse model and human patients. On the human side, TCRbeta sequencing was run on scalp tissue and on sorted CD4+ and CD8+ peripheral blood T cells from healthy controls and from alopecia areata patients with either patchy or totalis/universalis disease. Biopsies were taken from tofacitinib-treated patients at baseline and at 4 and 24 weeks of treatment, and a later scalp biopsy was taken in several of the tofacitinib-treated patients. Scalp clonality was compared among normal scalp (n=4), patchy alopecia areata scalp (n=8), and alopecia totalis/universalis scalp (n=8). RNA was obtained with the PAXgene miRNA kit for fixed scalp, the miRNeasy kit for PBMCs, and the RNeasy kit for mouse skin. Amplification of TCRbeta CDR3 regions was done by immunoSEQ multiplex PCR using 35 Vbeta forward primers and 13 Jbeta reverse primers.

What the research found in general, with its limitations: Compared with normal scalp, lesional scalp had higher clonality and more expanded CD8+ clones, particularly in alopecia totalis/universalis, a pattern that suggests antigenic drive. Unlike mouse skin, which is dominated by gammadelta T cells, normal human skin has resident alphabeta T cells that are also sequenced, and this complicates analysis of the scalp TCR repertoire. Compared with mice, TCR sequences shared between patients were less clear, possibly partly because of HLA diversity across the patient population.

The sample's time point label, in plain terms: baseline before oral tofacitinib. From alopecia areata patients, peripheral blood was collected along with lesional scalp punch biopsies. PBMCs were isolated by density centrifugation and stained for CD3, CD4 and CD8, and CD4+ and CD8+ T cells were sorted on a FACSAria. Libraries were constructed by the immunoSEQ multiplex PCR assay. To provide template for TCR sequencing, every sample had RNA extracted and reverse transcribed into cDNA. First-strand cDNA was synthesized with SuperScript III using a 2:1 mix of oligo-dT and random hexamers. A synthetic immune receptor repertoire was used to measure amplification bias, and any remaining bias was corrected computationally. As for the original processing: After raw reads were preprocessed to remove errors, the CDR3 was defined following IMGT conventions as running from the conserved cysteine to phenylalanine. Clonality was computed as 1 minus the Shannon entropy, with the entropy normalized by log2 of the number of productive unique TCRs. Scalp TCRbeta sequences were cross-referenced with sorted blood CD4 and CD8 repertoires so that the CD4 or CD8 identity of scalp clones could be inferred. TCRdb obtained this table from immuneACCESS and retained in-frame rearrangements with V and J assigned. These tables miss some clones; where compared with another copy, unresolved V genes account for less than half of the shortfall, and the remainder is unexplained. The V and J calls and clone size are taken from that table; D and trimming were inferred from the DNA. Across this sample there are some 240,000 clones, with about 60% seen only once. More than 0.4% of the sample is in the top ten clones.

The chain is assembled from TRBV5-1 and TRBJ2-3, with the D call tentatively TRBD1 or TRBD2, each fitting 5 bases. The starting material was CD4+ T cells sorted from blood, obtained at week 0. The clonotype originates from a human donor with alopecia areata. The CDR3 region reads CASSRGDVDTQYF. The base sequence is TGCGCCAGCAGCCGGGGCGATGTGGATACGCAGTATTTT.